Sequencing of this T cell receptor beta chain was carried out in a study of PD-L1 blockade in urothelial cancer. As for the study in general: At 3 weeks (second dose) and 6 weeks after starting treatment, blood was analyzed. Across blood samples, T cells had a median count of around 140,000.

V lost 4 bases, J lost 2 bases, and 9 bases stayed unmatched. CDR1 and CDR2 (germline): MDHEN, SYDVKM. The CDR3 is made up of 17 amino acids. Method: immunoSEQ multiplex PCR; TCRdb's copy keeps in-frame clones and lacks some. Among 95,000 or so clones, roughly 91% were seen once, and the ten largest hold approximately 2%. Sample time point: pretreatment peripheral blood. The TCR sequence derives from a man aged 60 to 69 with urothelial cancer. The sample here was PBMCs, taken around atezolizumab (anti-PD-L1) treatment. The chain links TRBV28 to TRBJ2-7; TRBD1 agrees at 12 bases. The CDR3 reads CASSSPGTGGSTYEQYF. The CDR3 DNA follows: TGTGCCAGCAGTTCTCCCGGGACAGGGGGCTCCACCTACGAGCAGTACTTC.